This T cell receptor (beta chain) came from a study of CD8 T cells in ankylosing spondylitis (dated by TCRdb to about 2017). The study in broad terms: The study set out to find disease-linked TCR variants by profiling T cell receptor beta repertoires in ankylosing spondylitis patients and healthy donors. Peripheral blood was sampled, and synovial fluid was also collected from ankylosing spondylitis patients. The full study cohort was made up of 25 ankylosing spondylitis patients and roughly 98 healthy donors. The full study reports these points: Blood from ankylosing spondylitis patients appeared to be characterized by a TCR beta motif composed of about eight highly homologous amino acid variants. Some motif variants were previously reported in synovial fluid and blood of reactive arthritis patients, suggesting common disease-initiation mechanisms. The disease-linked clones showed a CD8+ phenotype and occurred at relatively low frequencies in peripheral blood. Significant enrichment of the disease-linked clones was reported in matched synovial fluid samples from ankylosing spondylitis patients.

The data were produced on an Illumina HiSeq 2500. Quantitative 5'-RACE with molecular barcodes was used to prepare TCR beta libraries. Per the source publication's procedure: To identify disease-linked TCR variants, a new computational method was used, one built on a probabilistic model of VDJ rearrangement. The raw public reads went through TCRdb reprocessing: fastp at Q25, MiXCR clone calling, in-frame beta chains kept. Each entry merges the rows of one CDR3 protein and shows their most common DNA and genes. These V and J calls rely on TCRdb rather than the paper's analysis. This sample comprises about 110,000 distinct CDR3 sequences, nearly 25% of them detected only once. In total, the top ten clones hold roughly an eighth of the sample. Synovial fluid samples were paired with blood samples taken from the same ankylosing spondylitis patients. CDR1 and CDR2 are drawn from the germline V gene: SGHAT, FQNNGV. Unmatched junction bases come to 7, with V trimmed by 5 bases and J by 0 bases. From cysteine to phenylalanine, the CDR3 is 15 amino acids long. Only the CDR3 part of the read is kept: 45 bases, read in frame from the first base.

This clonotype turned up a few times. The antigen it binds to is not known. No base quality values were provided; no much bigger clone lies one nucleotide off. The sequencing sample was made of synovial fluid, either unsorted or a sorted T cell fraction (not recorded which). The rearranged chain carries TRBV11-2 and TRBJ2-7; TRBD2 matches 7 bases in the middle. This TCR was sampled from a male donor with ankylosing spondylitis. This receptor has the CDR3 CASSLRLAPSYEQYF. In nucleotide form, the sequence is TGTGCCAGCAGCCTTCGACTAGCCCCCTCCTACGAGCAGTACTTC.